These T cell receptor beta chains were read from a single sample in a study of CD8 T cells in ankylosing spondylitis. TCRdb used MiXCR to reprocess the 5' RACE reads, holding one entry per CDR3 protein. Counted here are about 440,000 distinct CDR3 sequences, roughly 18% occurring once; the ten biggest clones make up over 1%. The sequencing input was blood, either unsorted or a sorted T cell fraction (not recorded which). These receptors came from a male donor with ankylosing spondylitis. Both conserved end residues are part of each CDR3. D genes are given only for firm matches. A clone size is listed for some rows: how often the clone was seen (once, few, many), or a class if it is expanded.

v_call	clone_size	d_call	j_call	cdr3_aa	cdr3_nt
TRBV25-1	.	TRBD2	TRBJ2-1	CASRVSGSSIDEQFF	TGTGCCAGCAGGGTTAGCGGGAGTAGTATAGATGAGCAGTTCTTC
TRBV5-1	few	.	TRBJ2-5	CASSRRQDQETQYF	TGCGCCAGCAGCAGGAGACAGGACCAAGAGACCCAGTACTTC
TRBV2	few	TRBD1	TRBJ1-5	CASKTPRGNQPQHF	TGTGCCAGCAAGACCCCCAGGGGGAATCAGCCCCAGCATTTT
TRBV6-1	once	TRBD2	TRBJ2-5	CASSPTSGRAGGETQYF	TGTGCCAGCAGCCCAACTAGCGGGAGGGCAGGTGGGGAGACCCAGTACTTC
TRBV25-1	.	.	TRBJ1-1	CASSEFGQLERAFF	TGTGCCAGCAGTGAATTTGGGCAGCTCGAGAGGGCTTTCTTT
TRBV11-2	few	TRBD2	TRBJ2-2	CASSQYGTSGRRSTGELFF	TGTGCCAGCAGCCAGTACGGGACTAGCGGGAGGAGGAGCACCGGGGAGCTGTTTTTT
TRBV15	many	TRBD1	TRBJ1-2	CATSRGPGGYGYTF	TGTGCCACCAGCAGAGGTCCAGGGGGCTATGGCTACACCTTC
TRBV2	few	TRBD1	TRBJ1-1	CASIPDRASEAFF	TGTGCCAGCATTCCCGACAGGGCTAGTGAAGCTTTCTTT
TRBV7-8	.	TRBD2	TRBJ2-3	CATRLAGGPSTDTQYF	TGTGCCACAAGGCTAGCGGGAGGGCCCAGCACAGATACGCAGTATTTT
TRBV5-1	.	.	TRBJ2-5	CASSLSSVGGQETQYF	TGCGCCAGCAGCTTATCCTCAGTGGGCGGGCAAGAGACCCAGTACTTC
TRBV6-1	few	.	TRBJ1-2	CASSPQEGGYGYTF	TGTGCCAGCAGTCCCCAGGAGGGCGGCTATGGCTACACCTTC
TRBV2	few	.	TRBJ2-1	CASNLQGYDYNEQFF	TGTGCCAGCAACCTCCAGGGGTACGATTACAATGAGCAGTTCTTC
TRBV29-1	many	TRBD2	TRBJ2-7	CSVGTSGTYEQYF	TGCAGCGTTGGGACTAGCGGGACCTACGAGCAGTACTTC
TRBV12-3/TRBV12-4	few	.	TRBJ2-3	CASRPRGAWDTQYF	TGTGCCAGCAGACCCCGGGGGGCCTGGGATACGCAGTATTTT
TRBV7-2	few	TRBD1	TRBJ2-2	CASSLLGGLNTGELFF	TGTGCCAGCAGCTTGCTAGGGGGCCTGAACACCGGGGAGCTGTTTTTT
TRBV12-3/TRBV12-4	.	.	TRBJ2-5	CASSLGPETQYF	TGTGCCAGCAGTTTGGGTCCGGAGACCCAGTACTTC
TRBV20-1	many	TRBD2	TRBJ2-1	CSARRLAGANEQFF	TGCAGTGCTAGGCGTCTAGCGGGGGCCAATGAGCAGTTCTTC
TRBV24-1	.	.	TRBJ2-6	CATSDRAGANVLTF	TGTGCCACCAGTGATAGGGCTGGGGCCAACGTCCTGACTTTC
TRBV5-1	.	TRBD2	TRBJ2-3	CASSLSGGYTDTQYF	TGCGCCAGCAGCTTGTCCGGGGGGTACACAGATACGCAGTATTTT
TRBV18	few	TRBD2	TRBJ2-7	CASSSQPSGRYEQYF	TGTGCCAGCTCATCACAGCCTAGCGGGAGGTACGAGCAGTACTTC
TRBV7-8	.	TRBD1	TRBJ1-2	CASSTTRQGKGYGYTF	TGTGCCAGCAGCACCACACGACAGGGGAAGGGCTATGGCTACACCTTC
TRBV12-3/TRBV12-4	.	TRBD1	TRBJ1-2	CASSLGDSPIGYTF	TGTGCCAGCAGTTTAGGGGACAGCCCTATTGGCTACACCTTC
TRBV2	many	.	TRBJ1-2	CASSIDHYGYTF	TGTGCCAGCAGTATTGACCACTATGGCTACACCTTC
TRBV12-3/TRBV12-4	many	.	TRBJ1-6	CASSLGRKTVTNSPLHF	TGTGCCAGCAGCCTCGGGCGTAAAACAGTCACCAATTCACCCCTCCACTTT
TRBV2	.	.	TRBJ2-7	CASSVGEQAYEQYF	TGTGCCAGCAGTGTGGGGGAACAGGCCTACGAGCAGTACTTC
TRBV15	.	.	TRBJ2-2	CATSPTGSGDTGELFF	TGTGCCACCAGCCCTACAGGGTCGGGGGACACCGGGGAGCTGTTTTTT
TRBV12-3/TRBV12-4	many	.	TRBJ1-1	CASSFGENTEAFF	TGTGCCAGCAGTTTTGGGGAAAACACTGAAGCTTTCTTT
TRBV14	.	TRBD1	TRBJ2-5	CASSQLGQGETQYF	TGTGCCAGCAGCCAGCTAGGACAGGGAGAGACCCAGTACTTC
TRBV7-9	.	.	TRBJ1-2	CASTGAGTPGLVGGYTF	TGTGCCAGCACCGGAGCAGGTACCCCGGGCTTAGTCGGCGGCTACACCTTC
TRBV21-1	.	.	TRBJ2-7	CARERWGGASGEQYF	TGTGCCAGAGAAAGGTGGGGTGGGGCCTCGGGCGAGCAGTACTTC
TRBV2	few	.	TRBJ2-7	CASGGRPYEQYF	TGTGCCAGCGGGGGGCGCCCTTACGAGCAGTACTTC
TRBV20-1	.	TRBD2	TRBJ2-3	CSALQRGAATDTQYF	TGCAGTGCCCTCCAGCGGGGGGCGGCCACAGATACGCAGTATTTT
TRBV12-5	.	.	TRBJ1-2	CASGLDHPGQKGGYTF	TGTGCTAGTGGTTTGGATCACCCGGGCCAAAAAGGGGGCTACACCTTC
TRBV6-5	.	TRBD2	TRBJ2-5	CASSYRAPGGGAQETQYF	TGTGCCAGCAGTTACCGCGCACCAGGCGGGGGGGCCCAAGAGACCCAGTACTTC
TRBV27	.	.	TRBJ2-3	CASSTFGLGGAVDTQYF	TGTGCCAGCAGCACCTTTGGATTGGGGGGCGCGGTAGATACGCAGTATTTT
TRBV24-1	.	TRBD1	TRBJ2-5	CATSPTGGPETQYF	TGTGCCACCAGTCCGACAGGGGGCCCAGAGACCCAGTACTTC
TRBV7-9	.	.	TRBJ2-3	CATAGTGGTDTQYF	TGTGCCACCGCCGGGACGGGGGGCACAGATACGCAGTATTTT
TRBV4-2	few	.	TRBJ2-1	CASSQDSRTDEQFF	TGTGCCAGCAGCCAAGATTCCAGGACGGATGAGCAGTTCTTC
TRBV6-1	few	TRBD1	TRBJ2-7	CASGLEWTGSYEQYF	TGTGCCAGCGGATTAGAATGGACAGGGAGCTACGAGCAGTACTTC
TRBV5-5	few	.	TRBJ2-3	CASSLGGVGDTQYF	TGTGCCAGCAGCTTGGGCGGTGTCGGGGATACGCAGTATTTT
TRBV3-1	.	.	TRBJ2-2	CASSQISVLTGELFF	TGTGCCAGCAGCCAAATATCGGTACTCACCGGGGAGCTGTTTTTT
TRBV28	few	.	TRBJ2-7	CASTPGPYEQYF	TGTGCCAGCACCCCCGGGCCCTACGAGCAGTACTTC
TRBV30	.	.	TRBJ1-1	CAWAENTEAFF	TGTGCCTGGGCGGAAAATACTGAAGCTTTCTTT
TRBV11-3	.	.	TRBJ1-1	CASSLVRDAEAFF	TGTGCCAGCAGCTTAGTCAGGGACGCTGAAGCTTTCTTT
TRBV3-1	many	.	TRBJ2-2	CASSPRTANTGELFF	TGTGCCAGCAGCCCCAGGACAGCGAACACCGGGGAGCTGTTTTTT
TRBV4-2	.	.	TRBJ2-7	CASSQPDTPYEQYF	TGTGCCAGCAGCCAACCGGACACCCCCTACGAGCAGTACTTC
TRBV7-8	.	.	TRBJ2-2	CASRVAGEIGELFF	TGTGCCAGCAGGGTGGCAGGGGAAATCGGGGAGCTGTTTTTT
TRBV20-1	many	.	TRBJ2-1	CSARDLGGSTGNEQFF	TGCAGTGCTAGGGACTTGGGGGGGTCGACAGGGAATGAGCAGTTCTTC
TRBV6-1	.	TRBD1	TRBJ1-2	CASSESGGAGYRGYTF	TGTGCCAGCAGTGAATCAGGGGGCGCAGGGTACCGTGGCTACACCTTC